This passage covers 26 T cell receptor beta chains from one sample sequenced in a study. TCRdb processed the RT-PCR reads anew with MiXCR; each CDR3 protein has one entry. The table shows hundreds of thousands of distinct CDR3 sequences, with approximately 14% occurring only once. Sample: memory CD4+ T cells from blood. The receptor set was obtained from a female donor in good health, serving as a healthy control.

CDR3 DNA: TGCGCCAGCAGCCCGACGCAGGGGTGGGGCACTGAAGCTTTCTTT. Translation gives CASSPTQGWGTEAFF. The J gene is TRBJ1-1, the V gene TRBV5-1, with TRBD1 as a possible D gene (6 bases). CDR1 is SGHRS and CDR2 is YFSETQ in the germline V gene. V lost 4 bases, J lost 4 bases, and 17 bases lay in between. The CDR3 extends over 15 amino acids.

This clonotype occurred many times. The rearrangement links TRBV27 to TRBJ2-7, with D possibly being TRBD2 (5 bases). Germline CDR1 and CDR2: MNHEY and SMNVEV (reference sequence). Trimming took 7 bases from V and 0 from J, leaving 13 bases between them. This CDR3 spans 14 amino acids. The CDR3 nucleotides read TGTGCCAGCAAAAGAATGGCGGGCTCCTACGAGCAGTACTTC. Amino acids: CASKRMAGSYEQYF.

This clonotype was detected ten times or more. The CDR3 region has the DNA TGTGCCATCAGCCGGGACACCAATCAGCCCCAGCATTTT. The encoded protein is CAISRDTNQPQHF. The V gene is TRBV10-3, the J gene TRBJ1-5, with D tentatively TRBD1 (6 bases). V lost 6 bases and J lost 3, with 9 bases in between. Per the germline V gene, CDR1 is ENHRY and CDR2 is SYGVKD. The CDR3 spans 13 residues.

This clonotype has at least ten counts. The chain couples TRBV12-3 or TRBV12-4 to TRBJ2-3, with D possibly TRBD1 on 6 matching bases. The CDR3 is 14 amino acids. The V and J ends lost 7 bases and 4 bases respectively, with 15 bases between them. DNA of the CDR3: TGTGCCAGCAAAGGGGGAGTCGAGGCAGATACGCAGTATTTT. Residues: CASKGGVEADTQYF.

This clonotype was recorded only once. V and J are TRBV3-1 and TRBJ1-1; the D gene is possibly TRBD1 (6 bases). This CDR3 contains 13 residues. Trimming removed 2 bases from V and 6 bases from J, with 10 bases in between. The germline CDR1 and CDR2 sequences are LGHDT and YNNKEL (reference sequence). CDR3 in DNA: TGTGCCAGCAGCCAATTGAGGGGGGCTGAAGCTTTCTTT. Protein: CASSQLRGAEAFF.

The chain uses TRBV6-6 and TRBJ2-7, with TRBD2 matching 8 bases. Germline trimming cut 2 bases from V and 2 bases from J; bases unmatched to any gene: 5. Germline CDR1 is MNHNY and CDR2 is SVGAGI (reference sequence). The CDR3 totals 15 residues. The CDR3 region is CASSYSGGPAYEQYF. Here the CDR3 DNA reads TGTGCCAGCAGTTACAGCGGGGGTCCAGCCTACGAGCAGTACTTC.

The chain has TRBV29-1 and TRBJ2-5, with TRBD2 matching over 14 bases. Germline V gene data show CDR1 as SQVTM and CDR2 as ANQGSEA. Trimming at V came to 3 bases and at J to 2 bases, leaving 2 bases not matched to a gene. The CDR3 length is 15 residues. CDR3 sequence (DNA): TGCAGCGTTGAGGGGACTAGCGGGGGACAAGAGACCCAGTACTTC. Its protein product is CSVEGTSGGQETQYF.

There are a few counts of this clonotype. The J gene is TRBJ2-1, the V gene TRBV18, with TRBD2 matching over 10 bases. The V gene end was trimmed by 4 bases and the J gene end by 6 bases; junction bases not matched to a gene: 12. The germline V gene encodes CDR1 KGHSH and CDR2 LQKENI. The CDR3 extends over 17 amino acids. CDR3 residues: CASSLTTALAGRNEQFF. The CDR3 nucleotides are TGTGCCAGCTCACTAACGACGGCACTAGCGGGACGCAATGAGCAGTTCTTC.

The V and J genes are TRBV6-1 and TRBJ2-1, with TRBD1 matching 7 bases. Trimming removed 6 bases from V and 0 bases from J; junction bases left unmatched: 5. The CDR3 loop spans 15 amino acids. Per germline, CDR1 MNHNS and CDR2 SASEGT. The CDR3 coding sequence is TGTGCCAGCAGGGGACAGAGGTCCTCCTACAATGAGCAGTTCTTC. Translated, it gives CASRGQRSSYNEQFF.

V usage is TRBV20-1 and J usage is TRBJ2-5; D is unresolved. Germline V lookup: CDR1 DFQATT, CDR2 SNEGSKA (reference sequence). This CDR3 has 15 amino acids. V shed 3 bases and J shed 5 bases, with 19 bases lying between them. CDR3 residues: CSASPIVVVAETQYF. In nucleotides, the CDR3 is TGCAGTGCTAGCCCCATTGTGGTTGTGGCGGAGACCCAGTACTTC.

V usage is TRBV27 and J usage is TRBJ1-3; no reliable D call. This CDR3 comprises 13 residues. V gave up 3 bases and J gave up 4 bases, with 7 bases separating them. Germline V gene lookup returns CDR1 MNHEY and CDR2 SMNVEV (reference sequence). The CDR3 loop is CASSFSIGNTIYF. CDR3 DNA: TGTGCCAGCAGTTTTTCAATAGGAAACACCATATATTTT.

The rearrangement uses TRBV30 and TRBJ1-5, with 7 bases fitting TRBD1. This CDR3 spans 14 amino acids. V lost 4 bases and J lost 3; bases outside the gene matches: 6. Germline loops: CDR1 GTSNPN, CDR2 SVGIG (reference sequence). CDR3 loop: CAWTQTGYNQPQHF. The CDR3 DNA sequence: TGTGCCTGGACCCAGACAGGGTACAATCAGCCCCAGCATTTT.

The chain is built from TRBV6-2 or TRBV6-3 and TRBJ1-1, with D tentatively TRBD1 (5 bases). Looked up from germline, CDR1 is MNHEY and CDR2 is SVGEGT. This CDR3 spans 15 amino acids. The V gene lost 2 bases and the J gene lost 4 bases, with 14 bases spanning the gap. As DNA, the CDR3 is TGTGCCAGCAGTTACGGCCTCCTCCAGGGCACTGAAGCTTTCTTT. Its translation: CASSYGLLQGTEAFF.

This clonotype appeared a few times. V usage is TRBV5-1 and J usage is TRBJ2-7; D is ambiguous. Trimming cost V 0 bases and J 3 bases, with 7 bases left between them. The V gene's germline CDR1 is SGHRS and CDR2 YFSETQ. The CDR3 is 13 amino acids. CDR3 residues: CASSLEWHYEQYF. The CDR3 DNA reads TGCGCCAGCAGCTTGGAATGGCACTACGAGCAGTACTTC.

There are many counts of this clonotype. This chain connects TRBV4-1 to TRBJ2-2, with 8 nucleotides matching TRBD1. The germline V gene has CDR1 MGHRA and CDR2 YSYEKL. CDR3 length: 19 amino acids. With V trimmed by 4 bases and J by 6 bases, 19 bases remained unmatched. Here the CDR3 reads CASSRELRDRRWGSGELFF. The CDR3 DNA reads TGCGCCAGCAGCCGCGAGCTCCGGGACAGGCGATGGGGGTCCGGGGAGCTGTTTTTT.

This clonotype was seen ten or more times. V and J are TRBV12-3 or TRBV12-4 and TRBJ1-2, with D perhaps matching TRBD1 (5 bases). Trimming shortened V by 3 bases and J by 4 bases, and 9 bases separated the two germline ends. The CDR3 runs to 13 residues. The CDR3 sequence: CASSLGTGYGYTF. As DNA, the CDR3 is TGTGCCAGCAGTTTGGGAACAGGCTATGGCTACACCTTC.

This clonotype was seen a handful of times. CDR3 in DNA: TGTGCCAGCAGTTACAGGGAACCCCACAATGAGCAGTTCTTC. It yields the protein CASSYREPHNEQFF. The chain carries TRBV6-6 and TRBJ2-1; D is ambiguous. The CDR3 extends over 14 amino acids. Germline CDR1 is MNHNY and CDR2 is SVGAGI (reference sequence). V was clipped by 2 bases and J by 5 bases, with 10 bases between them.

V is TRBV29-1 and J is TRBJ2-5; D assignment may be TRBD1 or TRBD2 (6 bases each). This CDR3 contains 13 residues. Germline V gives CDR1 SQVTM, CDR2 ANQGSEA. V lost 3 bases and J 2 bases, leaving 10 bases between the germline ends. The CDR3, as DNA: TGCAGCGTTGATAGGGGGAGGCAAGAGACCCAGTACTTC. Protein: CSVDRGRQETQYF.

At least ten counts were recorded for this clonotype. This chain's CDR3 is CASSQERAGLGTDTQYF. The DNA of the CDR3 is TGTGCCAGCAGCCAAGAGCGGGCGGGACTAGGAACAGATACGCAGTATTTT. The chain employs TRBV4-2 and TRBJ2-3, with 8 positions matching TRBD2. In germline, CDR1 is LGHNA, CDR2 YNFKEQ. The CDR3 has 17 amino acids. Trimming removed 0 bases from V and 3 bases from J; junction bases left unmatched: 8.

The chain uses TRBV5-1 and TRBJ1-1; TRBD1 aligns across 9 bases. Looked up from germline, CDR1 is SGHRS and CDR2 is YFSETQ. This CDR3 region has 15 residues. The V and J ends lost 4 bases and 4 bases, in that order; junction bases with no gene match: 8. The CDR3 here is CASSPRQGVGTEAFF. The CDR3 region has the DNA TGCGCCAGCAGCCCGCGACAGGGGGTTGGCACTGAAGCTTTCTTT. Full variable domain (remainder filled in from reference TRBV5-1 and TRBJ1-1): KAGVTQTPRYLIKTRGQQVTLSCSPISGHRSVSWYQQTPGQGLQFLFEYFSETQRNKGNFPGRFSGRQFSNSRSEMNVSTLELGDSALYLCASSPRQGVGTEAFFGQGTRLTVV.

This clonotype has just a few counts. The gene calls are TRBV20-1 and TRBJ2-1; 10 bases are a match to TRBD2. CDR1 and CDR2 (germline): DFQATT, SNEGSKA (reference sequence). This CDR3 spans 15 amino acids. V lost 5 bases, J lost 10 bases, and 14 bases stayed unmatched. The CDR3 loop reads CSARPGLAAVGEQFF. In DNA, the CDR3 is TGCAGTGCTCGCCCTGGACTAGCGGCAGTCGGGGAGCAGTTCTTC.

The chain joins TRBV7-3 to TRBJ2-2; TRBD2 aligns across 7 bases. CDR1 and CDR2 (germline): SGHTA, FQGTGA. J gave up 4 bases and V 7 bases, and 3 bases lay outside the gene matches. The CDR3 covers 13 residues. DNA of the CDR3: TGTGCCAGCATGCGGGGGACCACCGGGGAGCTGTTTTTT. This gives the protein CASMRGTTGELFF.

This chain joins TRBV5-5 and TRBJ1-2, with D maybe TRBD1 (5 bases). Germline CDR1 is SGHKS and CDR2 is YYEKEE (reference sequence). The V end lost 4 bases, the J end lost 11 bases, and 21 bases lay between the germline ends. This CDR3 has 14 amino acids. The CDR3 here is CASSEGRGTPVYTF. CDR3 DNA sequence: TGTGCCAGCAGCGAGGGTAGAGGGACGCCGGTGTACACCTTC.

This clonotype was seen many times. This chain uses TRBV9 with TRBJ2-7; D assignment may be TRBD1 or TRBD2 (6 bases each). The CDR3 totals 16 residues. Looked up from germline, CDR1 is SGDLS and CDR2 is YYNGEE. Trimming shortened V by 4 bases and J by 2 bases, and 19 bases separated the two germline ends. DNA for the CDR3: TGTGCCAGCAGCCCCGGGGGCCTGGGGACCACCTACGAGCAGTACTTC. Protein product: CASSPGGLGTTYEQYF.

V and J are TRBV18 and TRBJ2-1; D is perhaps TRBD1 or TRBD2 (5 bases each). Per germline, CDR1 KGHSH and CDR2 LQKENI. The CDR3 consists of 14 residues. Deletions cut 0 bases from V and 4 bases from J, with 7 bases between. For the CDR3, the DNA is TGTGCCAGCTCACCACCTGAGGGGTACAATGAGCAGTTCTTC. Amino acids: CASSPPEGYNEQFF.

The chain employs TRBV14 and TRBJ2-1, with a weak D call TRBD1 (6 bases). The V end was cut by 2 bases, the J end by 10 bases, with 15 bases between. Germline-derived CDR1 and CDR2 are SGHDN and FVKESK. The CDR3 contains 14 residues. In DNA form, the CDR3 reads TGTGCCAGCAGCCAAAGTGCTTCAGGGACAGAGCAGTTCTTC. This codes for CASSQSASGTEQFF.